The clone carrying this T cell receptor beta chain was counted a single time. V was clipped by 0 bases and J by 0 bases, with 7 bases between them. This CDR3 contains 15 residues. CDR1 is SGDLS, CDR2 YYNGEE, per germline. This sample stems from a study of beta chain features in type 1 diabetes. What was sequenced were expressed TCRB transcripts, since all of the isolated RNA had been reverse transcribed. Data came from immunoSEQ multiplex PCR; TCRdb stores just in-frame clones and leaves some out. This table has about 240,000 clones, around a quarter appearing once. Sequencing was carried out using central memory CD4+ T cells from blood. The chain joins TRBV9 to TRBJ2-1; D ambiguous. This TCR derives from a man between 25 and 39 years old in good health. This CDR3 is CASSVAASSYNEQFF. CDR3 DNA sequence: TGTGCCAGCAGCGTAGCGGCAAGCTCCTACAATGAGCAGTTCTTC.